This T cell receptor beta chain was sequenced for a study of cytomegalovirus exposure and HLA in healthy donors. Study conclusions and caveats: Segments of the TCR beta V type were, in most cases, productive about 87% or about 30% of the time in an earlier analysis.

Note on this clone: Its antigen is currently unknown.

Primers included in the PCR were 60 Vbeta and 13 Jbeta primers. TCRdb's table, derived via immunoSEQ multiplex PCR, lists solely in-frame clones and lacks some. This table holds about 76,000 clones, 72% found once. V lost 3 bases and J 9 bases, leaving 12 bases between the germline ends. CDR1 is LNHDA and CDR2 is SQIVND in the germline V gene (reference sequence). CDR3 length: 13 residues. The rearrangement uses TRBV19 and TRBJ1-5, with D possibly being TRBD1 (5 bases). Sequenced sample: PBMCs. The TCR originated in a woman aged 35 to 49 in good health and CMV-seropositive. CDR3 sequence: CASSMGREAPQHF. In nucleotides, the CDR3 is TGTGCCAGTAGTATGGGCAGGGAAGCGCCCCAGCATTTT.